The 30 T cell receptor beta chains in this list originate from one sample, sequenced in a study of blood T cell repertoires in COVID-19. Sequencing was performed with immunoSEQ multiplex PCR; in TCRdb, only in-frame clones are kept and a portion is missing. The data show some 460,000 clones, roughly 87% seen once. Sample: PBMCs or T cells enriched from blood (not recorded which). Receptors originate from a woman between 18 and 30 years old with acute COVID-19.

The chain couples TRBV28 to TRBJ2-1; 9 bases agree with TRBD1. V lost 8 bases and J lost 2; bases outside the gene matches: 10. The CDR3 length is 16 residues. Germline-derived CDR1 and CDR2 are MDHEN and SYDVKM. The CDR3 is CASGIPGQGTYNEQFF. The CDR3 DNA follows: TGTGCCAGCGGGATTCCGGGACAGGGAACCTACAATGAGCAGTTCTTC.

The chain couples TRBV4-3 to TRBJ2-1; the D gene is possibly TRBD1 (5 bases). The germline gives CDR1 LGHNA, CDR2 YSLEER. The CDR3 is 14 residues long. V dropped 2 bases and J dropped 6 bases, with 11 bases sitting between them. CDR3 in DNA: TGCGCCAGCAGCCAACAGACAGCAGGCAATGAGCAGTTCTTC. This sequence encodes CASSQQTAGNEQFF.

The CDR3 nucleotides read TGTGCCACCATACCGGGACAGGGGAACACTGAAGCTTTCTTT. Protein: CATIPGQGNTEAFF. J is TRBJ1-1 and V is TRBV2, with 9 positions matching TRBD1. This CDR3 is built from 14 residues. J lost 1 base, V lost 10 bases, and 7 bases had no gene match. Germline assignment: CDR1 SNHLY and CDR2 FYNNEI.

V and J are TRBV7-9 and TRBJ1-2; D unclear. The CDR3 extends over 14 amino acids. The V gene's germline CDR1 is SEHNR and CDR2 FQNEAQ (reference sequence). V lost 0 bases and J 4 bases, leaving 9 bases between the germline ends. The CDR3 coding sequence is TGTGCCAGCAGCTTAGCGCTCGGGGTCTATGGCTACACCTTC. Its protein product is CASSLALGVYGYTF.

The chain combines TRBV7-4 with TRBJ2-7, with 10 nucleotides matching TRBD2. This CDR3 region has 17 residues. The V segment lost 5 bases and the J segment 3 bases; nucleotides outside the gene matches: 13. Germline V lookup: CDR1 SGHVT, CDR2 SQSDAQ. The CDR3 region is CASSLKSTSGNSYEQYF. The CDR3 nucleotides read TGTGCCAGCAGCCTAAAATCAACTAGCGGGAATAGCTACGAGCAGTACTTC.

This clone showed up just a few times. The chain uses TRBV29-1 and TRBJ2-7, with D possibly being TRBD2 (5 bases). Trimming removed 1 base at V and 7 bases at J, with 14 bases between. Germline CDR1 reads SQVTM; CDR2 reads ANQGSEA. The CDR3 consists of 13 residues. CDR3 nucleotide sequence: TGCAGCGTTGAAGGGGAGACACCGATAGAGCAGTACTTC. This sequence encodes CSVEGETPIEQYF.

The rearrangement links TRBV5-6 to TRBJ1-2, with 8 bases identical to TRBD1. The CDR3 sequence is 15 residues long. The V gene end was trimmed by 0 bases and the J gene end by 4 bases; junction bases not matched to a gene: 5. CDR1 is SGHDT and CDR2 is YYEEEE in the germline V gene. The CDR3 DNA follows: TGTGCCAGCAGCTTGGGCAGGGGGCATCGCTATGGCTACACCTTC. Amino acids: CASSLGRGHRYGYTF.

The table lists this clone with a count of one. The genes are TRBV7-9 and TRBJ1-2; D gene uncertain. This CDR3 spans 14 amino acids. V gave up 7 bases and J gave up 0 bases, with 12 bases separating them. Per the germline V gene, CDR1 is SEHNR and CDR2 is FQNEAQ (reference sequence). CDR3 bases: TGTGCCAGCAATCCGGTGATATCTAACTATGGCTACACCTTC. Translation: CASNPVISNYGYTF.

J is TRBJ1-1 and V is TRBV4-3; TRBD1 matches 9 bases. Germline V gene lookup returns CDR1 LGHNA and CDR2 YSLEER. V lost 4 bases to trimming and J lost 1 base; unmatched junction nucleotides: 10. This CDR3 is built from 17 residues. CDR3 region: CASSPSTGGVGNTEAFF. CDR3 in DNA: TGCGCCAGCAGCCCATCTACAGGGGGCGTGGGGAACACTGAAGCTTTCTTT.

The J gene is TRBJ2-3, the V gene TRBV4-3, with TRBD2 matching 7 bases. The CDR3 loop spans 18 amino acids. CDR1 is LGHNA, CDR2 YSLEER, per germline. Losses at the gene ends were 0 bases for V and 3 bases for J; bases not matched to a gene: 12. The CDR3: CASSQDSGLLLGTDTQYF. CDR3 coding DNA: TGCGCCAGCAGCCAAGATAGCGGGTTACTCCTGGGGACAGATACGCAGTATTTT.

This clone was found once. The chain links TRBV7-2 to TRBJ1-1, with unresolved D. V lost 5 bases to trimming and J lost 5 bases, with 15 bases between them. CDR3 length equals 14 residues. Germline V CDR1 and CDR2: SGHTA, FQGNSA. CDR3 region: CASSAAGKGTEAFF. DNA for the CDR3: TGTGCCAGCAGCGCCGCCGGGAAAGGGACTGAAGCTTTCTTT.

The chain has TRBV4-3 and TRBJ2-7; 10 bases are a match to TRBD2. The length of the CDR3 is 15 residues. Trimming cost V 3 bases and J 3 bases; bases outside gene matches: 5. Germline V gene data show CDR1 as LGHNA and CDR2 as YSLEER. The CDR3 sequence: CASSQSSGRNYEQYF. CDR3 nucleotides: TGCGCCAGCAGCCAGAGTAGCGGGAGGAACTACGAGCAGTACTTC.

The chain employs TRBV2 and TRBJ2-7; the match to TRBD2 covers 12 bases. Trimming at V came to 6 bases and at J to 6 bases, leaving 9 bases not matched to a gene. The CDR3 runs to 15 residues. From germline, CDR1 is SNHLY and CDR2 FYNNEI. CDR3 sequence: CASSGRTSGNREQYF. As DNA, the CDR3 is TGTGCCAGCAGCGGTCGGACTAGCGGGAATCGCGAGCAGTACTTC.

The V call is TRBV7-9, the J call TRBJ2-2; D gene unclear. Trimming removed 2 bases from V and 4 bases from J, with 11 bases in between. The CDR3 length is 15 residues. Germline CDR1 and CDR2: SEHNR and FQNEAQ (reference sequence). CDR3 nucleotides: TGTGCCAGCAGCTTAACTTCGCTCGGCACCGGGGAGCTGTTTTTT. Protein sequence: CASSLTSLGTGELFF.

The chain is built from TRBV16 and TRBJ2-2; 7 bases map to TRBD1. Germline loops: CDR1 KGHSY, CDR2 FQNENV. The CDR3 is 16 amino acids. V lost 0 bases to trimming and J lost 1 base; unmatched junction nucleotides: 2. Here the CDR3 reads CASSQSSGGNTGELFF. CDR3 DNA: TGTGCCAGCAGCCAATCGTCAGGGGGGAACACCGGGGAGCTGTTTTTT. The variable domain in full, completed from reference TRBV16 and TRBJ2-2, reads GEEVAQTPKHLVRGEGQKAKLYCAPIKGHSYVFWYQQVLKNEFKFLISFQNENVFDETGMPKERFSAKCLPNSPCSLEIQATKLEDSAVYFCASSQSSGGNTGELFFGEGSRLTVL.

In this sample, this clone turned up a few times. CDR3 protein: CAWATGSNSPLHF. CDR3 in DNA: TGTGCCTGGGCCACCGGGAGCAATTCACCCCTCCACTTT. V and J are TRBV30 and TRBJ1-6; no firm D call. The V and J ends lost 5 bases and 7 bases respectively, with 12 bases between them. This CDR3 spans 13 amino acids. CDR1 is GTSNPN and CDR2 is SVGIG in the germline V gene (reference sequence).

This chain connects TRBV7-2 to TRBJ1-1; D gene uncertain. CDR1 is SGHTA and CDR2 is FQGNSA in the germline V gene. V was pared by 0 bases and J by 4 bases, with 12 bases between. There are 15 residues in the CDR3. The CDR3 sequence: CASSLAAGSGTEAFF. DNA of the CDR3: TGTGCCAGCAGCTTAGCGGCGGGGAGTGGCACTGAAGCTTTCTTT.

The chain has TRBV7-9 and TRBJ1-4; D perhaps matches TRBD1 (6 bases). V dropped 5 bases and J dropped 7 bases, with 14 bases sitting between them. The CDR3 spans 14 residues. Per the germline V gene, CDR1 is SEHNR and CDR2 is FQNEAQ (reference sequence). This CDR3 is CASSLGGRAEKLFF. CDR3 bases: TGTGCCAGCAGCCTTGGGGGCAGAGCTGAAAAACTGTTTTTT.

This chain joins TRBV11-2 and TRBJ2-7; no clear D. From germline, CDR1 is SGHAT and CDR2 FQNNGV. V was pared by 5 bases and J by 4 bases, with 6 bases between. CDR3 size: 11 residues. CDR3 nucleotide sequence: TGTGCCAGCAGCCCGTTATACGAGCAGTACTTC. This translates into CASSPLYEQYF.

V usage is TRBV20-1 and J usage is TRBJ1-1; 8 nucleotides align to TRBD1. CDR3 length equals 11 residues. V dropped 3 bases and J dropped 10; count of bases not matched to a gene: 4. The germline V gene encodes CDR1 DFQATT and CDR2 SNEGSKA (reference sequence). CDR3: CSARTGVRAFF. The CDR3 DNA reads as TGCAGTGCTAGGACAGGGGTTCGAGCTTTCTTT.

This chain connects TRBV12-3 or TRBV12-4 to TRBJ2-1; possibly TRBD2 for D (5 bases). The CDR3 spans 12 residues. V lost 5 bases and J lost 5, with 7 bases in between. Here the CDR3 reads CASSVGDNEQFF. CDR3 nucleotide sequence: TGTGCCAGCAGTGTGGGAGACAATGAGCAGTTCTTC.

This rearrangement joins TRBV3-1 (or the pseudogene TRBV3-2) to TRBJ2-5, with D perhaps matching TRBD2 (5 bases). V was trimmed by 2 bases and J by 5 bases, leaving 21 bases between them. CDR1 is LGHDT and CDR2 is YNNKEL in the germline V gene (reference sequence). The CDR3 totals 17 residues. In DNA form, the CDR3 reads TGTGCCAGCAGCCAACGAAGTTGGCCTCGAGGGAAGGAGACCCAGTACTTC. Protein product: CASSQRSWPRGKETQYF.

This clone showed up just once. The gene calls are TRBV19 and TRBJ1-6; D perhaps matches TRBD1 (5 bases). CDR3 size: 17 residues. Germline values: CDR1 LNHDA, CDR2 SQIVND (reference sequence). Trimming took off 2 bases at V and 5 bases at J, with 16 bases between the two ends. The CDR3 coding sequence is TGTGCCAGTAGTATATTCCCCTTTGACAGCGATAATTCACCCCTCCACTTT. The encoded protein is CASSIFPFDSDNSPLHF.

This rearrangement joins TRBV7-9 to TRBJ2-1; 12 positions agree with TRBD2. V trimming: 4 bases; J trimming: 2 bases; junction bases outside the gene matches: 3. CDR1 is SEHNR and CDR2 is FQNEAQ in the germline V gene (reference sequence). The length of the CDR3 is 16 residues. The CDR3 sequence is CASSWTSGITYNEQFF. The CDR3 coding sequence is TGTGCCAGCAGCTGGACTAGCGGGATTACCTACAATGAGCAGTTCTTC.

The CDR3 region is CASSHLRTGPYGYTF. The CDR3 region has the DNA TGTGCCAGCAGCCACCTCCGGACAGGGCCATATGGCTACACCTTC. The rearrangement joins TRBV3-1 (or the pseudogene TRBV3-2) to TRBJ1-2; 8 nucleotides line up with TRBD1. Germline lookup yields CDR1 LGHDT and CDR2 YNNKEL (reference sequence). The ends lost 3 bases at V and 5 bases at J; junction bases unmatched: 8. The length of the CDR3 is 15 residues.

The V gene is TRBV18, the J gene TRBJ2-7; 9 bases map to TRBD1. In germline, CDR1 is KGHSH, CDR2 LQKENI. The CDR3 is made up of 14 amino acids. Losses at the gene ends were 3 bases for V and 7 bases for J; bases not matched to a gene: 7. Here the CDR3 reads CASSPGQGEGEQYF. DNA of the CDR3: TGTGCCAGCTCACCGGGACAGGGTGAGGGGGAGCAGTACTTC. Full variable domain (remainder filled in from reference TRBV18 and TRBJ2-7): NAGVMQNPRHLVRRRGQEARLRCSPMKGHSHVYWYRQLPEEGLKFMVYLQKENIIDESGMPKERFSAEFPKEGPSILRIQQVVRGDSAAYFCASSPGQGEGEQYFGPGTRLTVT.

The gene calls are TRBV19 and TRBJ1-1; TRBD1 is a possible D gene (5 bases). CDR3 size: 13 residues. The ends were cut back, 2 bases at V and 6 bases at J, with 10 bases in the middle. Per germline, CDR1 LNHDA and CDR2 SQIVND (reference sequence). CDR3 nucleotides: TGTGCCAGTAGTATAAGGGGTACGGCTGAAGCTTTCTTT. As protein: CASSIRGTAEAFF.

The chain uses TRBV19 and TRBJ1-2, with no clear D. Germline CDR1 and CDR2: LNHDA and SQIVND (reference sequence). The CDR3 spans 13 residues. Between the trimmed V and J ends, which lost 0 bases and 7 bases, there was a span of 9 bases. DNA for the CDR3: TGTGCCAGTAGTATAGACGGGTCGGGTGGCTACACCTTC. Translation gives CASSIDGSGGYTF.

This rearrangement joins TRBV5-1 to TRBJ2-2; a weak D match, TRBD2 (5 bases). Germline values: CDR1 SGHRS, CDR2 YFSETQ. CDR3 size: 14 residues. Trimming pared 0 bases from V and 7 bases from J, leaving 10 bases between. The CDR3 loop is CASSLGIEGGELFF. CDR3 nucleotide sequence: TGCGCCAGCAGCTTGGGGATAGAGGGCGGGGAGCTGTTTTTT.

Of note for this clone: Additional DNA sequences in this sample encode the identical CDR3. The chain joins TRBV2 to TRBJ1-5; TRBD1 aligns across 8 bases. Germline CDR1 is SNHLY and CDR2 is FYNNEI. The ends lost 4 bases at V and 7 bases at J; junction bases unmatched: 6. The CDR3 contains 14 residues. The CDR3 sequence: CASSADRGGQPQHF. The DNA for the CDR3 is TGTGCCAGCAGTGCCGACAGGGGCGGCCAGCCCCAGCATTTT.